The 27 T cell receptor beta chains below all came from one sample that was sequenced in a study of blood T cell repertoires in COVID-19 (dated by TCRdb to the early 2020s). Library preparation was by the immunoSEQ multiplex PCR assay. TCRdb took this table from immuneACCESS and kept in-frame rearrangements with V and J called. Such tables lack part of the clones; where checked against another copy, unresolved V genes explain under half of the gap, and the rest is unexplained. This sample comprises approximately 130,000 clones, approximately 77% of them detected only once. The top ten constitute around 20% of the sample. The source material was peripheral blood. All receptors come from a man older than 75 with acute or convalescent COVID-19.

This clone was seen more than once but under ten times. This sequence joins TRBV5-4 and TRBJ2-3; TRBD2 matches 10 bases. CDR1 SGHNT and CDR2 YYREEE come from the germline V gene (reference sequence). The CDR3 has 14 amino acids. The V segment lost 5 bases and the J segment 2 bases; nucleotides outside the gene matches: 2. The CDR3 here is CASSSGGYTDTQYF. CDR3 bases: TGTGCCAGCAGTAGCGGGGGGTACACAGATACGCAGTATTTT.

This clone was counted a few times. This rearrangement joins TRBV5-4 to TRBJ1-2, with unresolved D. From germline, CDR1 is SGHNT and CDR2 YYREEE (reference sequence). V was pared by 0 bases and J by 2 bases, with 8 bases between. The CDR3 is 14 residues long. In nucleotides, the CDR3 is TGTGCCAGCAGCTTGGACAGCTTAAACTATGGCTACACCTTC. This encodes CASSLDSLNYGYTF.

V usage is TRBV9 and J usage is TRBJ2-7, with 8 bases matching TRBD2. Germline-derived CDR1 and CDR2 are SGDLS and YYNGEE. This CDR3 comprises 15 residues. The ends lost 6 bases at V and 2 bases at J; junction bases unmatched: 10. The chain's CDR3 is CASTPGGSYTYEQYF. CDR3 nucleotides: TGTGCCAGCACCCCGGGGGGGTCATACACCTACGAGCAGTACTTC.

This clone turned up a few times. V usage is TRBV11-1 and J usage is TRBJ2-1, with D possibly matching TRBD1 (5 bases). Germline-derived CDR1 and CDR2 are SGHAT and FQDESV (reference sequence). V was cut by 4 bases and J by 12 bases, with 13 bases left in between. CDR3 length equals 12 residues. In nucleotides, the CDR3 is TGTGCCAGCAGCTCAGACAGTATGGTGCAGTTCTTC. It codes for CASSSDSMVQFF.

The rearrangement joins TRBV15 to TRBJ2-7; 9 bases fit TRBD1. Germline assignment: CDR1 LNHNV and CDR2 YYDKDF (reference sequence). V was pared by 0 bases and J by 1 base, with 4 bases of the junction left unmatched. The CDR3 totals 16 residues. CDR3 in DNA: TGTGCCACCAGCAGAGATCGAGGGACAGGGTCCTACGAGCAGTACTTC. Residues: CATSRDRGTGSYEQYF. Combining the CDR3 with reference TRBV15 and TRBJ2-7 gives the whole variable domain DAMVIQNPRYQVTQFGKPVTLSCSQTLNHNVMYWYQQKSSQAPKLLFHYYDKDFNNEADTPDNFQSRRPNTSFCFLDIRSPGLGDTAMYLCATSRDRGTGSYEQYFGPGTRLTVT.

The chain joins TRBV29-1 to TRBJ1-1; D is uncertain. V was pared by 4 bases and J by 9 bases, with 21 bases between. CDR1 and CDR2 from the germline V gene are SQVTM and ANQGSEA. The CDR3 loop spans 14 amino acids. This chain's CDR3 is CSVVFRSRITKAFF. CDR3 bases: TGCAGCGTTGTATTTCGGTCGCGGATAACTAAAGCTTTCTTT.

The V gene is TRBV2, the J gene TRBJ1-5, with D possibly matching TRBD1 (5 bases). The V end lost 9 bases, the J end lost 0 bases, and 15 bases lay between the germline ends. This CDR3 is 15 amino acids long. The germline V gene encodes CDR1 SNHLY and CDR2 FYNNEI. CDR3 DNA sequence: TGTGCCAGTGGGGCGGGGCAGAGTAGCAATCAGCCCCAGCATTTT. This translates into CASGAGQSSNQPQHF.

In DNA form, the CDR3 reads TGTGCCAGCAGCCCGACAGGGACCGGGGAGCTGTTTTTT. Translation gives CASSPTGTGELFF. V usage is TRBV7-9 and J usage is TRBJ2-2; 7 nucleotides match TRBD1. From germline, CDR1 is SEHNR and CDR2 FQNEAQ (reference sequence). The V gene end was trimmed by 5 bases and the J gene end by 5 bases; junction bases not matched to a gene: 2. CDR3 length: 13 amino acids.

This clone has only a few counts. The chain joins TRBV5-1 to TRBJ2-2; D may be TRBD2 (6 bases). This CDR3 is 16 amino acids long. Germline V gene sequence: CDR1 SGHRS, CDR2 YFSETQ. Trimming removed 4 bases from V and 5 bases from J, with 18 bases in between. Here the CDR3 DNA reads TGCGCCAGCAGCCCGGAAGGGGCACGGGGGACCGGGGAGCTGTTTTTT. This translates into CASSPEGARGTGELFF.

The chain combines TRBV15 with TRBJ2-2; 8 positions match TRBD1. Germline lookup yields CDR1 LNHNV and CDR2 YYDKDF (reference sequence). The length of the CDR3 is 17 residues. With V trimmed by 0 bases and J by 2 bases, 5 bases remained unmatched. CDR3 residues: CATSRDLGQANTGELFF. CDR3 bases: TGTGCCACCAGCAGAGATTTGGGACAGGCCAACACCGGGGAGCTGTTTTTT.

This chain joins TRBV6-6 and TRBJ1-2, with unresolved D. Germline V gives CDR1 MNHNY, CDR2 SVGAGI (reference sequence). V was shortened by 6 bases and J by 7 bases, with 21 bases between the two germline ends. This CDR3 has 15 amino acids. CDR3 sequence reads: CASRETTGSGFGYTF. The CDR3 region has the DNA TGTGCCAGCAGGGAAACGACTGGATCCGGATTTGGCTACACCTTC.

This chain joins TRBV30 and TRBJ2-4; no definite D call. Germline values: CDR1 GTSNPN, CDR2 SVGIG (reference sequence). V lost 0 bases, J lost 0 bases, and 6 bases lay in between. The CDR3 is made up of 14 amino acids. The CDR3 nucleotides are TGTGCCTGGAGTGTAAAGAGAGCCAAAAACATTCAGTACTTC. Residues: CAWSVKRAKNIQYF.

This clone occurred a few times. The V call is TRBV6-5, the J call TRBJ2-5; D possibly corresponds to TRBD1 (5 bases). The CDR3 loop spans 13 amino acids. V was trimmed by 7 bases and J by 3 bases, leaving 12 bases between them. The germline gives CDR1 MNHEY, CDR2 SVGAGI. CDR3: CASTIDRKETQYF. The CDR3 coding sequence is TGTGCCAGCACGATCGACAGAAAAGAGACCCAGTACTTC.

V is TRBV5-1 and J is TRBJ2-4; 9 bases line up with TRBD1. The V gene end was trimmed by 0 bases and the J gene end by 2 bases; junction bases not matched to a gene: 6. The germline CDR1 and CDR2 sequences are SGHRS and YFSETQ. This CDR3 has 17 residues. The CDR3 is CASSLAGGTGSKNIQYF. The CDR3 nucleotides read TGCGCCAGCAGCTTGGCAGGGGGGACAGGGTCCAAAAACATTCAGTACTTC. Variable domain in full (rest from reference TRBV5-1 and TRBJ2-4): KAGVTQTPRYLIKTRGQQVTLSCSPISGHRSVSWYQQTPGQGLQFLFEYFSETQRNKGNFPGRFSGRQFSNSRSEMNVSTLELGDSALYLCASSLAGGTGSKNIQYFGAGTRLSVL.

The gene calls are TRBV2 and TRBJ1-4, with a weak D call TRBD1 (5 bases). This CDR3 has 19 residues. Trimming cost V 0 bases and J 6 bases, with 23 bases left between them. Germline assignment: CDR1 SNHLY and CDR2 FYNNEI. CDR3 nucleotide sequence: TGTGCCAGCAGTGAAGCTTCGAGACAGTCAAAACTTTCCTATGAAAAACTGTTTTTT. Its protein is CASSEASRQSKLSYEKLFF.

The rearrangement uses TRBV9 and TRBJ1-3; tentatively, D is TRBD1 (6 bases). This CDR3 is built from 17 residues. V dropped 0 bases and J dropped 3 bases, with 16 bases sitting between them. CDR1 and CDR2 (germline): SGDLS, YYNGEE. CDR3 coding DNA: TGTGCCAGCAGCGTAGGACAGGACAGTCTGGGTGGAAACACCATATATTTT. Amino acids: CASSVGQDSLGGNTIYF.

V gene TRBV9 combines with J gene TRBJ2-1, with TRBD1 matching 7 bases. V shed 0 bases, J shed 7 bases, and the junction held 10 bases outside the gene matches. CDR3 length: 16 residues. Germline V gene sequence: CDR1 SGDLS, CDR2 YYNGEE. The CDR3 loop is CASSVAHRGLRNEQFF. CDR3 DNA: TGTGCCAGCAGCGTAGCTCACAGGGGCCTGCGGAATGAGCAGTTCTTC.

The chain links TRBV30 to TRBJ2-2, with 7 bases aligning to TRBD1. CDR3 size: 17 residues. V dropped 2 bases and J dropped 0; count of bases not matched to a gene: 9. CDR1 GTSNPN and CDR2 SVGIG come from the germline V gene (reference sequence). The CDR3 coding sequence is TGTGCCTGGAGTTCCAGGACAGGCCGAACGAACACCGGGGAGCTGTTTTTT. Protein product: CAWSSRTGRTNTGELFF.

The J gene is TRBJ1-6, the V gene TRBV2; D unresolved. V dropped 6 bases and J dropped 0 bases, with 12 bases sitting between them. Germline CDR1 reads SNHLY; CDR2 reads FYNNEI. The CDR3 sequence is 16 residues long. CDR3 region: CASSNTANSYNSPLHF. CDR3 sequence (DNA): TGTGCCAGCAGCAATACAGCCAACTCCTATAATTCACCCCTCCACTTT.

This clone has more than one count but fewer than ten. The CDR3 region is CASSVQGKYTGELFF. DNA for the CDR3: TGTGCCAGCAGTGTTCAGGGAAAATACACCGGGGAGCTGTTTTTT. V usage is TRBV2 and J usage is TRBJ2-2; TRBD1 is a possible D gene (5 bases). V gave up 4 bases and J gave up 3 bases, with 12 bases separating them. In germline, CDR1 is SNHLY, CDR2 FYNNEI. This CDR3 spans 15 amino acids.

V usage is TRBV20-1 and J usage is TRBJ1-5, with no clear D. Germline CDR1 is DFQATT and CDR2 is SNEGSKA (reference sequence). Trimming pared 8 bases from V and 7 bases from J, leaving 6 bases between. The CDR3 consists of 9 residues. CDR3: CSTWQPQHF. The CDR3 bases are TGCAGTACATGGCAGCCCCAGCATTTT.

The CDR3 region is CASSPGTSGGAFEQFF. The CDR3 DNA reads as TGTGCCAGCAGTCCCGGGACTAGCGGGGGGGCTTTTGAGCAGTTCTTC. V and J are TRBV7-8 and TRBJ2-1; 16 positions agree with TRBD2. Germline loops: CDR1 SGHVS, CDR2 FQNEAQ. V shed 6 bases and J 9 bases; nucleotides not matched to a gene: 8. The CDR3 is 16 residues long.

V gene TRBV11-2 combines with J gene TRBJ1-4, with D maybe TRBD1 (6 bases). Germline loops: CDR1 SGHAT, CDR2 FQNNGV. The CDR3 runs 12 residues. V lost 8 bases to trimming and J lost 10 bases, with 14 bases between them. The CDR3 region is CASRRGGGKLFF. In DNA, the CDR3 is TGTGCCAGCCGCCGGGGGGGCGGAAAACTGTTTTTT. Looking up the rest from reference TRBV11-2 and TRBJ1-4 gives the full variable domain: EAGVAQSPRYKIIEKRQSVAFWCNPISGHATLYWYQQILGQGPKLLIQFQNNGVVDDSQLPKDRFSAERLKGVDSTLKIQPAKLEDSAVYLCASRRGGGKLFFGSGTQLSVL.

The chain is built from TRBV18 and TRBJ1-5; no firm D call. Trimming shortened V by 2 bases and J by 6 bases, and 14 bases separated the two germline ends. The CDR3 length is 15 residues. Germline CDR1 KGHSH, CDR2 LQKENI. DNA for the CDR3: TGTGCCAGCTCACCAAGCCCCCGGGGAGCTCAGCCCCAGCATTTT. It specifies CASSPSPRGAQPQHF.

This chain links TRBV5-6 with TRBJ1-5, with 8 bases identical to TRBD1. CDR3 size: 15 residues. The germline V gene has CDR1 SGHDT and CDR2 YYEEEE. The V gene end was trimmed by 8 bases and the J gene end by 2 bases; junction bases not matched to a gene: 9. This CDR3 reads CASQTGTGGNQPQHF. The CDR3 bases are TGTGCCAGTCAAACCGGGACAGGAGGCAATCAGCCCCAGCATTTT.

The chain has TRBV6-2 or TRBV6-3 and TRBJ2-7; 14 bases are shared with TRBD2. The trim removed 6 bases at V and 7 bases at J, leaving 8 bases unmatched. Germline loops: CDR1 MNHEY, CDR2 SVGEGT. The length of the CDR3 is 15 residues. The CDR3 sequence: CASSAPGLAGAEQYF. In DNA, the CDR3 is TGTGCCAGCAGCGCTCCGGGACTAGCGGGGGCGGAGCAGTACTTC.

The gene calls are TRBV18 and TRBJ2-7, with 11 bases identical to TRBD1. The CDR3 is made up of 14 amino acids. V shed 5 bases, J shed 3 bases, and the junction held 3 bases outside the gene matches. CDR1 and CDR2 (germline): KGHSH, LQKENI. The CDR3 region is CASSGQGANYEQYF. In nucleotides, the CDR3 is TGTGCCAGCTCAGGACAGGGGGCGAACTACGAGCAGTACTTC.